The sequence of this TCR beta chain was determined in a study of Ad26.COV2.S vaccination and SARS-CoV-2 variants. The sample's treatment: 15 to 20 received Ad26.COV2.S at low or high dose, single or two shots; roughly five received placebo; per-sample allocation not given. Sampling took place 63 days after the first vaccine or placebo injection. The sample came from a Boston adult aged 18-55 years. V gave up 6 bases and J gave up 4 bases; unmatched junction bases: 5. CDR1 is LNHDA, CDR2 SQIVND, per germline (reference sequence). The length of the CDR3 is 14 residues. The table came from immunoSEQ multiplex PCR; TCRdb's copy has only in-frame clones and leaves some out. Here the sample spans approximately 460,000 clones, 89% being singletons.

This sequence joins TRBV19 and TRBJ2-2; TRBD1 aligns across 7 bases. The source was peripheral blood, collected in a trial of Ad26.COV2.S vaccine versus placebo. This sequence originates from a person aged 18 to 59 who received the Ad26.COV2.S COVID-19 vaccine or a placebo. CDR3 nucleotides: TGTGCCAGTAGAAGAGCAGGGGGCACCGGGGAGCTGTTTTTT. Translated: CASRRAGGTGELFF. Based on the CDR3 plus reference TRBV19 and TRBJ2-2, the full variable domain is DGGITQSPKYLFRKEGQNVTLSCEQNLNHDAMYWYRQDPGQGLRLIYYSQIVNDFQKGDIAEGYSVSREKKESFPLTVTSAQKNPTAFYLCASRRAGGTGELFFGEGSRLTVL.